The clone carrying this T cell receptor (beta chain) was seen only a few times. Its target is not known. The authors obtained over 95% purity in all sorted populations. This entry belongs to a study of beta chain features in type 1 diabetes. Study-level points and caveats: A moderate, significant TCRB CDR3 shortening appeared in type 1 diabetes across four CD4+ subsets. Junctions at VDJ sites from type 1 diabetes patients had fewer insertions and more deletions. Healthy donors had naive, central memory and Treg TCRB repertoires that appeared less similar than those seen among patients.

Sequencing targeted expressed TCRB transcripts, as all isolated RNA had been reverse transcribed. Sequencing was performed with immunoSEQ multiplex PCR; in TCRdb, only in-frame clones are kept and a portion is missing. The sample consists of about 290,000 clones, 8% of them appearing once. CDR1 is MNHEY and CDR2 is SMNVEV in the germline V gene (reference sequence). V lost 2 bases and J lost 3, with 8 bases in between. The CDR3 runs 15 residues. This receptor was obtained from a woman aged 18-29 years in good health. The V call is TRBV27, the J call TRBJ1-6; unclear D gene. Specimen: central memory CD4+ T cells from blood. CDR3 sequence reads: CASSLQHLYNSPLHF. DNA of the CDR3: TGTGCCAGCAGTTTACAGCACCTCTATAATTCACCCCTCCACTTT.